This T cell receptor (beta chain) stems from a study of CD8+ T cells in alopecia areata. On the study more broadly: Administration of oral tofacitinib to treated patients was at 5 to 10 mg twice daily. Severity in treated patients was scored by percentage of scalp area affected. Regarding the study as a whole: Patients showed less clear TCR sequence sharing than mice, possibly partly because of HLA diversity. In blood and scalp, many expanded lesional clones persisted during tofacitinib.

A note on this clone: Antigen: not known.

J gave up 5 bases and V 4 bases, and 5 bases lay outside the gene matches. CDR3 size: 14 residues. The germline CDR1 and CDR2 sequences are SGHTA and FQGNSA. Regarding treatment: oral pan-JAK inhibitor, 5-10 mg twice daily. It was cDNA, reverse transcribed from extracted RNA, that served as the sequencing template. Only in-frame clones appear in the TCRdb table, and some are missing; sequencing was by immunoSEQ multiplex PCR. This sample has about 64,000 clones; roughly 50% occur once, and the top ten carry around 21%. The receptor was derived from a human donor with alopecia areata. The chain links TRBV7-2 to TRBJ1-5; TRBD1 aligns across 7 bases. Sequences were derived from CD8+ T cells sorted from blood, sampled at approximately week 37, from a patient treated with tofacitinib. CDR3 loop: CASSWTGQYQPQHF. The DNA for the CDR3 is TGTGCCAGCAGCTGGACAGGTCAATATCAGCCCCAGCATTTT.